The 10 T cell receptor beta chains below were found in one sample sequenced in a study of Ad26.COV2.S vaccination and SARS-CoV-2 variants. The table came from immunoSEQ multiplex PCR; TCRdb's copy has only in-frame clones and leaves some out. Here the sample spans some 640,000 clones, more than 80% being singletons. Treatment reported: some 20 received Ad26.COV2.S at low or high dose, single or two shots; roughly five received placebo; per-sample allocation not given. Sample collection was performed on day 63 after the first vaccine or placebo injection. The specimen comprised peripheral blood, sampled in a trial of Ad26.COV2.S vaccine versus placebo. These receptors were collected from a person between 18 and 65 years old who received the Ad26.COV2.S COVID-19 vaccine or a placebo.

The chain uses TRBV27 and TRBJ2-7; D is unresolved. The CDR3 runs 13 residues. Per the germline V gene, CDR1 is MNHEY and CDR2 is SMNVEV (reference sequence). V lost 4 bases and J 0 bases, leaving 7 bases between the germline ends. CDR3 DNA: TGTGCCAGCAGTTCCAGGAGCTCCTACGAGCAGTACTTC. The encoded protein is CASSSRSSYEQYF.

The chain uses TRBV5-1 and TRBJ1-1; D call uncertain. The CDR3 covers 13 residues. V lost 4 bases and J 13 bases, leaving 20 bases between the germline ends. Germline CDR1 and CDR2: SGHRS and YFSETQ. In nucleotides, the CDR3 is TGCGCCAGCAGCCTGGAGACGGGAATGGGGTTTTTCTTT. Its protein is CASSLETGMGFFF.

The chain links TRBV24-1 to TRBJ1-3; possible D gene TRBD1, 5 bases. Germline V CDR1 and CDR2: KGHDR, SFDVKD. The length of the CDR3 is 14 residues. V was cut by 4 bases and J by 3 bases, with 9 bases left in between. The DNA of the CDR3 is TGTGCCACCAGTGACACGGGACTTGGAAACACCATATATTTT. This sequence encodes CATSDTGLGNTIYF.

The gene calls are TRBV2 and TRBJ2-5, with 8 nucleotides matching TRBD2. The trim removed 7 bases at V and 4 bases at J, leaving 2 bases unmatched. CDR1 is SNHLY, CDR2 FYNNEI, per germline. The CDR3 is 12 amino acids. The CDR3 DNA reads TGTGCCAGCAAACTAGCGGCAGAGACCCAGTACTTC. Its translation is CASKLAAETQYF.

The rearrangement joins TRBV19 to TRBJ1-2; a weak D match, TRBD1 (6 bases). The CDR3 runs to 13 residues. Germline lookup yields CDR1 LNHDA and CDR2 SQIVND (reference sequence). V dropped 9 bases and J dropped 5 bases, with 16 bases sitting between them. The DNA for the CDR3 is TGTGCCAGCACCAGGGGCGGACCTTATGGCTACACCTTC. Encoded protein: CASTRGGPYGYTF.

The chain is built from TRBV24-1 and TRBJ2-6, with 9 bases fitting TRBD2. This CDR3 contains 19 residues. Germline trimming cut 2 bases from V and 4 bases from J; bases unmatched to any gene: 11. The germline CDR1 and CDR2 sequences are KGHDR and SFDVKD. CDR3 sequence reads: CATSDSRTSAPTGANVLTF. The CDR3 nucleotides read TGTGCCACCAGTGATTCGCGGACTAGCGCTCCGACCGGGGCCAACGTCCTGACTTTC.

The V gene is TRBV19, the J gene TRBJ1-3; tentative D call: TRBD1 (6 bases). CDR1 LNHDA and CDR2 SQIVND come from the germline V gene (reference sequence). V dropped 7 bases and J dropped 5 bases, with 15 bases sitting between them. The CDR3 loop spans 14 amino acids. The CDR3 protein is CASTRGQRRNTIYF. CDR3 coding DNA: TGTGCCAGTACCAGAGGACAGAGGAGAAACACCATATATTTT.

The rearrangement uses TRBV19 and TRBJ2-1; 11 nucleotides match TRBD2. Trimming took 2 bases from V and 8 from J; bases not matched to a gene: 14. The germline V gene encodes CDR1 LNHDA and CDR2 SQIVND (reference sequence). This CDR3 spans 18 amino acids. The CDR3 DNA sequence: TGTGCCAGTAGTATATTGTCCGTTAGCGGGGGGGTCCGGGATGAGCAGTTCTTC. It is translated as CASSILSVSGGVRDEQFF.

Notes on this clone: The same CDR3 also results from other DNA sequences found in this sample. The chain has TRBV10-3 and TRBJ2-3; no firm D call. Looked up from germline, CDR1 is ENHRY and CDR2 is SYGVKD. This CDR3 is built from 12 residues. The V gene lost 3 bases and the J gene lost 1 base, with 2 bases spanning the gap. The CDR3 DNA reads as TGTGCCATCAGTGACCGCACAGATACGCAGTATTTT. This translates into CAISDRTDTQYF.

The V gene is TRBV11-2, the J gene TRBJ1-6; perhaps TRBD1 as D (6 bases). The V gene lost 2 bases and the J gene lost 8 bases, with 13 bases spanning the gap. Germline V lookup: CDR1 SGHAT, CDR2 FQNNGV. CDR3 length: 15 amino acids. CDR3 in DNA: TGTGCCAGCAGCTTATTACAGGGTGATGATTCACCCCTCCACTTT. Translation: CASSLLQGDDSPLHF.